Listed below are T cell receptor beta chains from one sample, sequenced in a study of T-cell memory formation after mild COVID-19. In TCRdb, the 5' RACE reads were re-called with MiXCR into one record per CDR3 protein. This table holds about 430,000 distinct CDR3 sequences, approximately 18% found once. Sequencing was performed on PBMCs or a T cell subset sorted from them (not recorded which). These receptors came from a man aged 18 to 30 who had mild COVID-19 (a few samples of this study predate the infection). Cell type and time point are not known. CDR3s include the opening cysteine and the closing phenylalanine or tryptophan. Fields, in order: clone size, J gene, V gene, CDR3 protein. Rows may omit the clone size; those that give it use once, few, many or a size class.

clone_size: NA; j_call: TRBJ2-5; v_call: TRBV6-5; cdr3_aa: CASSYDPSAETQYF
clone_size: few; j_call: TRBJ2-5; v_call: TRBV20-1; cdr3_aa: CSARPYPGTPQETQYF
clone_size: NA; j_call: TRBJ2-5; v_call: TRBV18; cdr3_aa: CASSPPFRETQYF
clone_size: few; j_call: TRBJ2-3; v_call: TRBV19; cdr3_aa: CASSIRLPGQRFGDTQYF
clone_size: few; j_call: TRBJ1-2; v_call: TRBV5-1; cdr3_aa: CASSTRTGENYGYTF
clone_size: NA; j_call: TRBJ1-5; v_call: TRBV5-6; cdr3_aa: CASSLGTGNNQPQHF
clone_size: few; j_call: TRBJ2-7; v_call: TRBV5-6; cdr3_aa: CASSPPSQGSYEQYF
clone_size: few; j_call: TRBJ2-2; v_call: TRBV7-6; cdr3_aa: CASSYRATGELFF
clone_size: NA; j_call: TRBJ2-3; v_call: TRBV5-1; cdr3_aa: CASSLPFYSGSSTDTQYF
clone_size: few; j_call: TRBJ2-5; v_call: TRBV4-1; cdr3_aa: CASSQGTAETQYF
clone_size: few; j_call: TRBJ2-2; v_call: TRBV5-1; cdr3_aa: CASSLGQGLAGELFF
clone_size: few; j_call: TRBJ1-5; v_call: TRBV5-1; cdr3_aa: CATRLTSGPNQPQHF
clone_size: NA; j_call: TRBJ2-5; v_call: TRBV11-2; cdr3_aa: CASSLGPGPGETQYF
clone_size: few; j_call: TRBJ2-5; v_call: TRBV12-3/TRBV12-4; cdr3_aa: CASSLFRQLQETQYF
clone_size: NA; j_call: TRBJ2-5; v_call: TRBV2; cdr3_aa: CASSEAPGPRNQETQYF
clone_size: NA; j_call: TRBJ1-2; v_call: TRBV4-1; cdr3_aa: CASSQVVAGTNLWGYTF
clone_size: few; j_call: TRBJ2-2; v_call: TRBV2; cdr3_aa: CASSERGNTGELFF
clone_size: few; j_call: TRBJ2-1; v_call: TRBV12-3/TRBV12-4; cdr3_aa: CASSHGTSGVLGEQFF
clone_size: NA; j_call: TRBJ2-2; v_call: TRBV5-1; cdr3_aa: CASSFKTSNTGELFF
clone_size: few; j_call: TRBJ1-5; v_call: TRBV7-2; cdr3_aa: CASSQLGTVAGPQHF
clone_size: few; j_call: TRBJ2-5; v_call: TRBV20-1; cdr3_aa: CSASPRGRRETQYF
clone_size: few; j_call: TRBJ2-2; v_call: TRBV12-3/TRBV12-4; cdr3_aa: CASSFSANTGELFF